This TCR beta chain was captured by sequencing in a study of Graves' ophthalmopathy and Graves' hyperthyroidism. Aged 18 to 65, hyperthyroidism patients had been newly diagnosed, with under 2 months' duration. Pregnant or lactating patients and those with other autoimmune diseases or uncontrolled infections were excluded. It was on clinical symptoms, serum thyroxine, TRAb, thyroid ultrasound and orbital computed tomography that diagnosis relied. RNA served as the template for amplifying TCR beta CDR3 regions. Second-round multiplex PCR followed a first-round RT-PCR using HTBI primers. TCRdb re-analysed the multiplex PCR reads in MiXCR, keeping a single row per CDR3 protein. The data contain approximately 1.2 million distinct CDR3 sequences, about 40% of them singletons. This clonotype was counted only a few times. The V and J ends lost 4 bases and 6 bases, in that order; junction bases with no gene match: 9. The length of the CDR3 is 17 residues. CDR1 is SGDLS and CDR2 is YYNGEE in the germline V gene.

Sequenced: peripheral blood or thyroid tissue (not recorded which). V is TRBV9 and J is TRBJ2-2, with 13 positions matching TRBD2. The TCR sequence derives from an adult man with Graves' hyperthyroidism. As DNA, the CDR3 is TGTGCCAGCAGCCCCCGCACTAGCGGGGGGGCCCCCGGGGAGCTGTTTTTT. This sequence encodes CASSPRTSGGAPGELFF. The full variable domain, rest sourced from reference TRBV9 and TRBJ2-2, is DSGVTQTPKHLITATGQRVTLRCSPRSGDLSVYWYQQSLDQGLQFLIQYYNGEERAKGNILERFSAQQFPDLHSELNLSSLELGDSALYFCASSPRTSGGAPGELFFGEGSRLTVL.